The present TCR beta chain was sequenced within a study of cytomegalovirus exposure and HLA in healthy donors. Regarding the study as a whole: The authors enumerated 164 TCR beta chains as linked to cytomegalovirus.

The CDR3 sequence is 15 residues long. V was pared by 0 bases and J by 6 bases, with 12 bases between. Germline CDR1 and CDR2: KGHSH and LQKENI. Details on this clone: Its target is unknown.

Sequencing was performed with immunoSEQ multiplex PCR; in TCRdb, only in-frame clones are kept and a portion is missing. The sample yields approximately 110,000 clones, around 94% seen once. Material: PBMCs. The sequence was collected from a woman between 18 and 29 years old in good health and CMV-seronegative. V is TRBV18 and J is TRBJ1-3, with D tentatively TRBD1 (5 bases). The CDR3 region has the DNA TGTGCCAGCTCACCACCTAGGGGTTCGGAAAACACCATATATTTT. Protein product: CASSPPRGSENTIYF.